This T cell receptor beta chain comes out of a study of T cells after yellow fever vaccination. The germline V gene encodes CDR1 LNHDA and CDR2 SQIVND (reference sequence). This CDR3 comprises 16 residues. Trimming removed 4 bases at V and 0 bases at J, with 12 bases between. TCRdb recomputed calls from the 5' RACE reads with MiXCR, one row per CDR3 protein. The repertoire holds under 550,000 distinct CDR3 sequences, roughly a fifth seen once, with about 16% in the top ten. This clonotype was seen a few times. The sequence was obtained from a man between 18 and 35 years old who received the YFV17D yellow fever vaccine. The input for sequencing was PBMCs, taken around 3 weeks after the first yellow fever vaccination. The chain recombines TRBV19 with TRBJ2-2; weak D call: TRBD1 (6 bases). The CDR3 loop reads CASSTRTVTNTGELFF. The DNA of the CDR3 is TGTGCCAGTAGTACTCGGACAGTGACGAACACCGGGGAGCTGTTTTTT.